A selection of T cell receptor beta chains follows, all from one sample in a study of T-cell memory formation after mild COVID-19. Each CDR3 protein is one row after TCRdb ran MiXCR on the 5' RACE reads. The table lists under 450,000 distinct CDR3 sequences, more than 20% of them singletons. The sequenced sample was PBMCs or a T cell subset sorted from them (not recorded which). The receptor source for this set is an adult woman who had mild COVID-19 (a few samples of this study predate the infection). Cell type and time point are not known. CDR3s include the opening cysteine and the closing phenylalanine or tryptophan. A D gene is named only where the DNA matches it firmly. The size of a clone is reported for some rows only, either as once, few or many, or as a class for expanded clones.

CDR3 protein	CDR3 DNA	clone size	V gene	J gene	D gene
CASSFTGGTEAFF	TGTGCCAGCAGCTTTACGGGGGGCACTGAAGCTTTCTTT	many	TRBV12-3/TRBV12-4	TRBJ1-1	-
CASSSGTSGGYEQFF	TGCGCCAGCAGCTCCGGGACTAGCGGGGGGTATGAGCAGTTCTTC	-	TRBV5-1	TRBJ2-1	TRBD2
CATSATLAGNTDTQYF	TGTGCCACCAGTGCCACGCTAGCGGGAAACACAGATACGCAGTATTTT	-	TRBV24-1	TRBJ2-3	TRBD2
CASSVNRGETQYF	TGTGCCAGCAGCGTAAACAGGGGAGAGACCCAGTACTTC	-	TRBV9	TRBJ2-5	TRBD1
CSVLQETNYGYTF	TGCAGCGTCCTGCAGGAGACTAACTATGGCTACACCTTC	-	TRBV29-1	TRBJ1-2	-
CASNLGEQFF	TGTGCCAGCAATCTAGGAGAGCAGTTCTTC	-	TRBV2	TRBJ2-1	-
CSADDRFEAFF	TGCAGTGCTGACGACAGATTTGAAGCTTTCTTT	few	TRBV20-1	TRBJ1-1	-
CASSPPGSLGTQYF	TGTGCCAGCAGCCCACCCGGGTCTTTGGGTACGCAGTATTTT	-	TRBV7-9	TRBJ2-3	-
CAAGSGDTQYF	TGTGCCGCAGGAAGCGGGGATACGCAGTATTTT	-	TRBV5-6	TRBJ2-3	-
CASSSTTRVRGGETQYF	TGTGCCAGCAGTAGTACGACCCGGGTCCGGGGAGGGGAGACCCAGTACTTC	few	TRBV7-9	TRBJ2-5	TRBD2
CASSRSGDDYEQYF	TGTGCCAGTAGTCGTAGCGGGGACGACTACGAGCAGTACTTC	-	TRBV19	TRBJ2-7	TRBD2
CASSPPGLPYNEQFF	TGTGCCAGCTCACCCCCGGGACTCCCCTACAATGAGCAGTTCTTC	-	TRBV18	TRBJ2-1	-
CASSSELNTEAFF	TGTGCCAGCAGCTCGGAACTGAACACTGAAGCTTTCTTT	few	TRBV7-3	TRBJ1-1	-
CASSFGGGNTEAFF	TGTGCCAGCAGCTTCGGAGGGGGCAACACTGAAGCTTTCTTT	-	TRBV7-3	TRBJ1-1	TRBD1
CASSQRTGGSTGELFF	TGCGCCAGCAGCCAGCGGACAGGGGGAAGCACCGGGGAGCTGTTTTTT	-	TRBV4-1	TRBJ2-2	TRBD1
CSATTSLDEQFF	TGCAGTGCTACGACTAGTCTCGATGAGCAGTTCTTC	-	TRBV20-1	TRBJ2-1	-
CASSLGGIGGTDTQYF	TGCGCCAGCAGCTTGGGCGGGATAGGGGGCACAGATACGCAGTATTTT	-	TRBV5-1	TRBJ2-3	-
CASSFGVSGEQYF	TGTGCCAGCAGCTTTGGTGTGTCTGGCGAGCAGTACTTC	-	TRBV7-2	TRBJ2-7	-
CSVLGEGGYNEQFF	TGCAGTGTCTTAGGAGAGGGAGGGTACAATGAGCAGTTCTTC	few	TRBV20-1	TRBJ2-1	TRBD2
CASRETVGYTDTQYF	TGTGCCAGCAGAGAGACTGTAGGATACACAGATACGCAGTATTTT	-	TRBV6-1	TRBJ2-3	-
CANTEGETQYF	TGTGCCAACACGGAAGGAGAGACCCAGTACTTC	few	TRBV7-9	TRBJ2-5	-
CASSPEPGQKTLGQYF	TGCGCCAGCAGCCCGGAGCCGGGACAAAAGACCCTGGGGCAGTACTTC	-	TRBV5-1	TRBJ2-7	-
CASRFGPREGAFF	TGTGCCAGCAGATTCGGGCCCAGAGAAGGAGCTTTCTTT	-	TRBV5-5	TRBJ1-1	-
CASRRQGLYEQYF	TGTGCCAGCAGACGACAGGGTCTCTACGAGCAGTACTTC	few	TRBV13	TRBJ2-7	TRBD1
CASSPGQGLPSYNEQFF	TGTGCCAGCAGCCCCGGACAGGGCTTGCCATCCTACAATGAGCAGTTCTTC	-	TRBV7-9	TRBJ2-1	TRBD1
CSASSGGAYEQYF	TGCAGTGCTTCCAGCGGGGGAGCCTACGAGCAGTACTTC	few	TRBV20-1	TRBJ2-7	TRBD2
CASSLKGLDQPQHF	TGCGCCAGCAGCTTGAAAGGTCTCGACCAGCCCCAGCATTTT	few	TRBV5-1	TRBJ1-5	-
CASSSTRTAPYEQYF	TGTGCCAGCAGTTCAACCAGGACGGCACCCTACGAGCAGTACTTC	-	TRBV6-2/TRBV6-3	TRBJ2-7	-
CASSTDYPNTEAFF	TGTGCCAGCAGTACAGACTACCCCAACACTGAAGCTTTCTTT	-	TRBV7-9	TRBJ1-1	-
CASSDSSGGFDTQYF	TGTGCCAGCAGTGATTCCAGCGGGGGGTTTGATACGCAGTATTTT	-	TRBV2	TRBJ2-3	TRBD2
CASSSRSSRGTEAFF	TGTGCCAGCAGCAGCCGATCCTCGAGGGGCACTGAAGCTTTCTTT	-	TRBV12-3/TRBV12-4	TRBJ1-1	-
CASGRWDNEQFF	TGTGCTAGTGGTAGGTGGGACAATGAGCAGTTCTTC	-	TRBV12-5	TRBJ2-1	-
CASSLSSQQRAFF	TGCGCCAGCAGCTTGAGTAGCCAACAACGAGCTTTCTTT	few	TRBV5-1	TRBJ1-1	-
CASSHQTSGGAYEQFF	TGTGCCAGCAGCCACCAGACTAGCGGGGGGGCATATGAGCAGTTCTTC	few	TRBV4-2	TRBJ2-1	TRBD2
CAGAPEHTGELFF	TGTGCCGGCGCACCTGAACACACCGGGGAGCTGTTTTTT	-	TRBV12-3/TRBV12-4	TRBJ2-2	-
CASTDRGPTDTQYF	TGCGCCAGCACCGACAGGGGGCCGACAGATACGCAGTATTTT	-	TRBV5-1	TRBJ2-3	TRBD1
CASRLLGRDTGELFF	TGTGCCAGCAGGCTTCTTGGGCGGGACACCGGGGAGCTGTTTTTT	-	TRBV6-2/TRBV6-3	TRBJ2-2	-
CASSGFQTAGSGANVLTF	TGTGCCAGCAGCGGGTTTCAGACAGCCGGCTCTGGGGCCAACGTCCTGACTTTC	few	TRBV9	TRBJ2-6	-
CASSFGGSGVLNEQFF	TGTGCCAGCAGCTTTGGGGGGAGTGGGGTGCTGAATGAGCAGTTCTTC	few	TRBV7-8	TRBJ2-1	-
CASSAGQGEETQYF	TGTGCCAGCAGCGCCGGACAGGGGGAAGAGACCCAGTACTTC	-	TRBV9	TRBJ2-5	TRBD1
CASSLPRDQPTYEQYF	TGTGCCAGCAGCCTTCCCCGGGACCAACCCACCTACGAGCAGTACTTC	few	TRBV6-2/TRBV6-3	TRBJ2-7	-
CSARDGWGEQYF	TGCAGTGCTAGAGATGGTTGGGGCGAGCAGTACTTC	many	TRBV20-1	TRBJ2-7	-
CAWRGPSKIGTQYF	TGTGCCTGGAGGGGGCCATCGAAGATCGGTACGCAGTATTTT	few	TRBV30	TRBJ2-3	-
CATSDLAGDEQYF	TGTGCCACCAGTGATTTGGCAGGGGACGAGCAGTACTTC	-	TRBV24-1	TRBJ2-7	-
CSVIKREEATDTQYF	TGCAGCGTTATCAAGCGGGAGGAAGCCACAGATACGCAGTATTTT	few	TRBV29-1	TRBJ2-3	TRBD2
CASSPPGGEVYGYTF	TGTGCCAGCAGTCCTCCGGGGGGCGAGGTCTATGGCTACACCTTC	-	TRBV12-3/TRBV12-4	TRBJ1-2	-
CASSLVPAGGQPTRYEQYF	TGTGCCAGCAGCTTAGTCCCGGCAGGGGGCCAACCGACCCGCTACGAGCAGTACTTC	few	TRBV7-6	TRBJ2-7	TRBD1
CSAKSGGTKNIQYF	TGCAGTGCAAAGAGTGGTGGAACCAAAAACATTCAGTACTTC	-	TRBV20-1	TRBJ2-4	-
CASSQDLRGQYEQYF	TGTGCCAGCAGCCAAGATCTCCGGGGCCAGTACGAGCAGTACTTC	-	TRBV4-2	TRBJ2-7	-
CASRYSGTVSNSPLHF	TGTGCCAGCAGGTACTCCGGGACCGTGTCAAATTCACCCCTCCACTTT	few	TRBV27	TRBJ1-6	-